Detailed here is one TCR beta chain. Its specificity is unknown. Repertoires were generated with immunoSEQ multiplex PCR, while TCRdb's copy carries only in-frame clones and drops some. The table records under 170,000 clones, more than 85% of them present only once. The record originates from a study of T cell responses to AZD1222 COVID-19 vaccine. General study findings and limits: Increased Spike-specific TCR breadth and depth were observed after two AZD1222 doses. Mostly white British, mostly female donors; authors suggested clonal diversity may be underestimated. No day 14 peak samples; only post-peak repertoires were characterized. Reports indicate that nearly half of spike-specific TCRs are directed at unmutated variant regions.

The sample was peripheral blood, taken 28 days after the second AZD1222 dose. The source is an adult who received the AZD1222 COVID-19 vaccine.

The CDR3 region is CASSLPSLLEAFF. CDR3 sequence (DNA): TGTGCCAGCAGTTTACCCAGCCTACTTGAAGCTTTCTTT. The rearrangement links TRBV28 to TRBJ1-1, with D unresolved. The V end was cut by 2 bases, the J end by 7 bases, with 11 bases between. In germline, CDR1 is MDHEN, CDR2 SYDVKM. CDR3 size: 13 residues.